The rows below give T cell receptor beta chains drawn from one sample of a study of blood T cell repertoires in COVID-19. The method was immunoSEQ multiplex PCR; TCRdb's version includes in-frame clones alone and lacks a portion of them. The sample lists 350,000 to 450,000 clones, 85% to 90% occurring once. Sequences were obtained from PBMCs or T cells enriched from blood (not recorded which). These receptors were obtained from a woman aged 25 to 39 who had recovered from COVID-19. Both conserved end residues are part of each CDR3. Each record gives: V gene, clone size, J gene, D gene, CDR3 DNA, CDR3 protein. A D gene is named only where the DNA matches it firmly. Size values are once, few and many counts, or a class for expanded clones, and some rows have none.

v_call: TRBV27; clone_size: once; j_call: TRBJ1-4; d_call: NA; cdr3_nt: TGTGCCAGCAGTTTATATGGACAGAGGGCTGAAAAACTGTTTTTT; cdr3_aa: CASSLYGQRAEKLFF
v_call: TRBV5-6; clone_size: few; j_call: TRBJ1-4; d_call: TRBD1; cdr3_nt: TGTGCCAGCAGCTGGAAGGGACAGGGACGTGAAAAACTGTTTTTT; cdr3_aa: CASSWKGQGREKLFF
v_call: TRBV28; clone_size: NA; j_call: TRBJ1-1; d_call: NA; cdr3_nt: TGTGCCAGCAGTTTAATTGCCCAAAGGGGCACTGAAGCTTTCTTT; cdr3_aa: CASSLIAQRGTEAFF
v_call: TRBV25-1; clone_size: NA; j_call: TRBJ1-2; d_call: NA; cdr3_nt: TGTGCCAGCAGTGAAGACAGCCTCGGGGGCTACACCTTC; cdr3_aa: CASSEDSLGGYTF
v_call: TRBV7-2; clone_size: NA; j_call: TRBJ1-2; d_call: NA; cdr3_nt: TGTGCCAGCAGCTTAGCGGGCAGGGGAGGCTACACCTTC; cdr3_aa: CASSLAGRGGYTF
v_call: TRBV12-5; clone_size: NA; j_call: TRBJ2-1; d_call: TRBD2; cdr3_nt: TGTGCTAGTGGTTTGAAACTAGCGGGGGTCGTCGGCTCCTACAATGAGCAGTTCTTC; cdr3_aa: CASGLKLAGVVGSYNEQFF
v_call: TRBV12-3/TRBV12-4; clone_size: NA; j_call: TRBJ2-7; d_call: TRBD1; cdr3_nt: TGTGCCAGCAGTTGGGGACAGGGCGAGGAGCAGTACTTC; cdr3_aa: CASSWGQGEEQYF
v_call: TRBV27; clone_size: NA; j_call: TRBJ1-1; d_call: TRBD1; cdr3_nt: TGTGCCAGCAGTTTGAACAGGGGGAGGAACACTGAAGCTTTCTTT; cdr3_aa: CASSLNRGRNTEAFF
v_call: TRBV19; clone_size: NA; j_call: TRBJ2-7; d_call: TRBD2; cdr3_nt: TGTGCCAGTAGTATAGTCCCAGCGGGAGCGCGCCCCGAGCAGTACTTC; cdr3_aa: CASSIVPAGARPEQYF
v_call: TRBV5-1; clone_size: NA; j_call: TRBJ1-6; d_call: NA; cdr3_nt: TGCGCCAGCAGCCTTACGGGGAGGGGCTCCACCTATAATTCACCCCTCCACTTT; cdr3_aa: CASSLTGRGSTYNSPLHF
v_call: TRBV12-5; clone_size: NA; j_call: TRBJ2-5; d_call: TRBD1; cdr3_nt: TGTGCTAGTGGACCCTTACAGGGGGCGGAGTACTTC; cdr3_aa: CASGPLQGAEYF
v_call: TRBV11-3; clone_size: NA; j_call: TRBJ2-7; d_call: TRBD1; cdr3_nt: TGTGCCAGCAGCTCGGGACAGCCCTCCTACGAGCAGTACTTC; cdr3_aa: CASSSGQPSYEQYF
v_call: TRBV18; clone_size: NA; j_call: TRBJ1-4; d_call: TRBD1; cdr3_nt: TGTGCCAGCTCCGACAGGGCGGAAAAACTGTTTTTT; cdr3_aa: CASSDRAEKLFF
v_call: TRBV20-1; clone_size: NA; j_call: TRBJ2-7; d_call: TRBD2; cdr3_nt: TGCAGTGCTAGTAGGCCTAGCGGGACCTACGAGCAGTACTTC; cdr3_aa: CSASRPSGTYEQYF
v_call: TRBV5-1; clone_size: NA; j_call: TRBJ1-2; d_call: TRBD1; cdr3_nt: TGCGCCAGCAGCTCTCAAACCGGGACAGTGACCGATGGCTACACCTTC; cdr3_aa: CASSSQTGTVTDGYTF
v_call: TRBV5-4; clone_size: NA; j_call: TRBJ1-4; d_call: NA; cdr3_nt: TGTGCCAGCAGCTTGGGGGGGCCTGGGACTAATGAAAAACTGTTTTTT; cdr3_aa: CASSLGGPGTNEKLFF
v_call: TRBV11-3; clone_size: NA; j_call: TRBJ2-7; d_call: NA; cdr3_nt: TGTGCCAGCAGCTTAGGGGCAGGTTCAGCCTACGAGCAGTACTTC; cdr3_aa: CASSLGAGSAYEQYF
v_call: TRBV6-5; clone_size: NA; j_call: TRBJ1-1; d_call: NA; cdr3_nt: TGTGCCAGCAGTCGGGACTCCGGGACTGAAGCTTTCTTT; cdr3_aa: CASSRDSGTEAFF
v_call: TRBV6-5; clone_size: NA; j_call: TRBJ1-6; d_call: TRBD1; cdr3_nt: TGTGCCAGCAGGGGGGTGACAGGGCATTCACCCCTCCACTTT; cdr3_aa: CASRGVTGHSPLHF
v_call: TRBV20-1; clone_size: NA; j_call: TRBJ2-5; d_call: TRBD2; cdr3_nt: TGCAGTGCTAGTAAAGGACTAGCGGGAGGAGAGACCCAGTACTTC; cdr3_aa: CSASKGLAGGETQYF
v_call: TRBV6-5; clone_size: NA; j_call: TRBJ1-2; d_call: NA; cdr3_nt: TGTGCCAGCAGTTATGGCAGCGGCTATGGCTACACCTTC; cdr3_aa: CASSYGSGYGYTF
v_call: TRBV28; clone_size: NA; j_call: TRBJ2-3; d_call: NA; cdr3_nt: TGTGCCAGCAGCGCAAAAAGAGGGCAGTCACATACGCAGTATTTT; cdr3_aa: CASSAKRGQSHTQYF
v_call: TRBV5-1; clone_size: NA; j_call: TRBJ1-1; d_call: NA; cdr3_nt: TGCGCCAGCAGCCCGGGACATAGGAACACTGAAGCTTTCTTT; cdr3_aa: CASSPGHRNTEAFF
v_call: TRBV2; clone_size: NA; j_call: TRBJ1-5; d_call: TRBD1; cdr3_nt: TGTGCCAGCAGAAGCGGACAGGGTGGCAATCAGCCCCAGCATTTT; cdr3_aa: CASRSGQGGNQPQHF
v_call: TRBV2; clone_size: once; j_call: TRBJ1-1; d_call: NA; cdr3_nt: TGTGCCAGCAGTGACACAGAAGCTTTCTTT; cdr3_aa: CASSDTEAFF
v_call: TRBV3-1/TRBV3-2; clone_size: NA; j_call: TRBJ1-2; d_call: NA; cdr3_nt: TGTGCCAGCAGCCAAGGGAGAACCTACGGGGGGACTAACTATGGCTACACCTTC; cdr3_aa: CASSQGRTYGGTNYGYTF
v_call: TRBV10-3; clone_size: NA; j_call: TRBJ1-2; d_call: TRBD1; cdr3_nt: TGTGCCATCAGTCGACAGGGGAGTAGCTATGGCTACACCTTC; cdr3_aa: CAISRQGSSYGYTF
v_call: TRBV7-2; clone_size: NA; j_call: TRBJ1-2; d_call: NA; cdr3_nt: TGTGCCAGCAGGGATGTAACAGAGACCTATGGCTACACCTTC; cdr3_aa: CASRDVTETYGYTF
v_call: TRBV6-5; clone_size: NA; j_call: TRBJ2-7; d_call: TRBD1; cdr3_nt: TGTGCCAGCCACAGGGGGCTTGCGGAGCAGTACTTC; cdr3_aa: CASHRGLAEQYF
v_call: TRBV9; clone_size: NA; j_call: TRBJ1-2; d_call: NA; cdr3_nt: TGTGCCAGCAGCCCGTTGGTCGAGGGATTAACTAACTATGGCTACACCTTC; cdr3_aa: CASSPLVEGLTNYGYTF
v_call: TRBV3-1/TRBV3-2; clone_size: NA; j_call: TRBJ2-6; d_call: NA; cdr3_nt: TGTGCCAGCAGGGACGCAGGGACTGGGGCCAACGTCCTGACTTTC; cdr3_aa: CASRDAGTGANVLTF
v_call: TRBV15; clone_size: NA; j_call: TRBJ2-5; d_call: NA; cdr3_nt: TGTGCCACCAGCAGAGATGCTGCCAGGGGCAGGGAGACCCAGTACTTC; cdr3_aa: CATSRDAARGRETQYF
v_call: TRBV30; clone_size: NA; j_call: TRBJ1-5; d_call: TRBD1; cdr3_nt: TGTGCCTGGAGTCGACAGGGGGCCTATCAGCCCCAGCATTTT; cdr3_aa: CAWSRQGAYQPQHF
v_call: TRBV5-1; clone_size: NA; j_call: TRBJ2-7; d_call: NA; cdr3_nt: TGCGCCAGCAGCTTATTTACAAGATCCTACGAGCAGTACTTC; cdr3_aa: CASSLFTRSYEQYF
v_call: TRBV27; clone_size: NA; j_call: TRBJ2-1; d_call: TRBD1; cdr3_nt: TGTGCCAGCAGCCAGGGGGCCAACGTACGCAATGAGCAGTTCTTC; cdr3_aa: CASSQGANVRNEQFF
v_call: TRBV7-2; clone_size: NA; j_call: TRBJ1-2; d_call: NA; cdr3_nt: TGTGCCAGCAGCTTCGGGGGGCGCAGTGGCTACACCTTC; cdr3_aa: CASSFGGRSGYTF
v_call: TRBV3-1/TRBV3-2; clone_size: NA; j_call: TRBJ2-4; d_call: NA; cdr3_nt: TGTGCCAGCAGCCAACAATGGGTCGGGAGCCCAAACATTCAGTACTTC; cdr3_aa: CASSQQWVGSPNIQYF
v_call: TRBV30; clone_size: NA; j_call: TRBJ1-5; d_call: NA; cdr3_nt: TGTGCCGCAAGGACCGCGGGAGGGAATCAGCCCCAGCATTTT; cdr3_aa: CAARTAGGNQPQHF
v_call: TRBV29-1; clone_size: NA; j_call: TRBJ1-2; d_call: TRBD1; cdr3_nt: TGCAGCGTTGAAGTAGGGACAGGGAGAGGCTACACCTTC; cdr3_aa: CSVEVGTGRGYTF
v_call: TRBV19; clone_size: NA; j_call: TRBJ1-2; d_call: NA; cdr3_nt: TGTGCCAGTAGCCAGGCTAACCTCATCCTCAATGGCTACACCTTC; cdr3_aa: CASSQANLILNGYTF
v_call: TRBV15; clone_size: NA; j_call: TRBJ2-7; d_call: NA; cdr3_nt: TGTGCCACCAGCAGAGAGATAGTTGGCAGGGGAAACGAGCAGTACTTC; cdr3_aa: CATSREIVGRGNEQYF
v_call: TRBV3-1/TRBV3-2; clone_size: NA; j_call: TRBJ1-2; d_call: NA; cdr3_nt: TGTGCCAGCAGCCCCCACCAAACAGGGCGCAGCGGCTACACCTTC; cdr3_aa: CASSPHQTGRSGYTF
v_call: TRBV18; clone_size: NA; j_call: TRBJ1-1; d_call: TRBD1; cdr3_nt: TGTGCCAGCTCACCCAGGACAGGGGAGGGCACTGAAGCTTTCTTT; cdr3_aa: CASSPRTGEGTEAFF
v_call: TRBV7-9; clone_size: NA; j_call: TRBJ1-1; d_call: NA; cdr3_nt: TGTGCCAGCAGCTTCGGACAGCCGAACACTGAAGCTTTCTTT; cdr3_aa: CASSFGQPNTEAFF
v_call: TRBV6-4; clone_size: NA; j_call: TRBJ2-3; d_call: TRBD1; cdr3_nt: TGTGCCAGCAGCACCGGGACAGGGGGCCTGGCAGATACGCAGTATTTT; cdr3_aa: CASSTGTGGLADTQYF